Listed here are 2 T cell receptor beta chains from one sample, sequenced in a study of shared clonotypes between healthy human individuals (dated by TCRdb to about 2020). Library generation was performed with the immunoSEQ multiplex PCR assay. What TCRdb holds here is the immuneACCESS table cut down to in-frame rearrangements. Part of the clones is not present; checked against another copy, under half of the missing clones reflect an unresolved V gene, and the others are unexplained. The sample table lists a few hundred thousand clones, more than 95% of them with a count of one. 0.045% to 0.07% of the sample comes from the top ten. The sequencing input was naive CD4+ T cells sorted from blood. The intended sense of this specimen's cell subset or site label: CD45RA+ positively selected. The receptors derive from a woman in her twenties or thirties in good health.

The chain combines TRBV6-5 with TRBJ1-2; D might be TRBD1 (5 bases). The V gene lost 8 bases and the J gene lost 4 bases, with 11 bases spanning the gap. The CDR3 consists of 12 residues. Per germline, CDR1 MNHEY and CDR2 SVGAGI. In DNA form, the CDR3 reads TGTGCCAGCGTCAGGGTGGTCTATGGCTACACCTTC. This sequence encodes CASVRVVYGYTF.

DNA for the CDR3: TGTGCCAGCAGCCCGGGACTTTCTCGGGAGCAGTACTTC. It encodes CASSPGLSREQYF. The rearrangement joins TRBV4-2 to TRBJ2-7, with D possibly being TRBD2 (6 bases). The V end lost 4 bases, the J end lost 7 bases, and 14 bases lay between the germline ends. Germline V CDR1 and CDR2: LGHNA, YNFKEQ. CDR3 length: 13 residues.